The T cell receptor (beta chain) under discussion was sequenced for a study of CD8 T cells in ankylosing spondylitis (dated by TCRdb to between 2016 and 2019). In the study overall: T cell receptor beta repertoires were profiled in healthy donors and ankylosing spondylitis patients so that disease-linked TCR variants could be found. The full study cohort was made up of roughly 25 ankylosing spondylitis patients and 108 healthy donors. Peripheral blood was sampled, and synovial fluid was additionally collected from ankylosing spondylitis patients. Paper-wide results and their limitations: Blood from ankylosing spondylitis patients appeared to be characterized by a TCR beta motif composed of roughly 8 highly homologous amino acid variants. Significant enrichment of the disease-linked clones was reported in matched synovial fluid samples from ankylosing spondylitis patients. Some motif variants had previously been reported in the synovial fluid and blood of reactive arthritis patients, which suggests shared mechanisms of disease initiation. In peripheral blood, the disease-linked clones were found at relatively low frequencies and had a CD8+ phenotype.

These reads were obtained on an Illumina HiSeq 2500. TCR beta libraries were prepared by quantitative 5'-RACE with molecular barcodes. The original pipeline was this. A new computational method, built on a probabilistic model of VDJ rearrangement, was used to identify disease-linked TCR variants. Starting from the raw public reads, TCRdb applied fastp trimming at Q25, assembled clones with MiXCR and retained in-frame beta chains. Each record represents a unique CDR3 protein, reported with the most common genes and DNA among its rows. The V and J calls come from TCRdb's annotation, not from the publication. This sample gives 250,000 to 400,000 distinct CDR3 sequences in total; approximately 10% of them show up just once. The ten largest clones add up to around 10% of the sample. CDR1 is given as SGHKS and CDR2 as YYEKEE, both from the germline V gene (reference sequence). From cysteine to phenylalanine, the CDR3 is 14 amino acids long. Only CDR3 DNA is held: 42 bases, read in frame from base 1. The germline V and J ends show losses of 2 bases and 4 bases respectively, and no gene match explains 5 bases of the junction.

This clonotype was seen ten or more times. What antigen it recognizes has not been identified. The record has no base qualities; no much larger clone is one base away. This TCR was sampled from a female donor with ankylosing spondylitis or in good health (not recorded which). Material: blood, either unsorted or a sorted T cell fraction (not recorded which). The chain links TRBV5-5 with TRBJ1-2; TRBD1 lines up with 7 middle nucleotides. The DNA sequence reads TGTGCCAGCAGCTTTGAGACAGGGCTCTATGGCTACACCTTC. Its translation reads: CASSFETGLYGYTF. With the rest looked up from the reference TRBV5-5 and TRBJ1-2 genes rather than sequenced, the full variable domain is DAGVTQSPTHLIKTRGQQVTLRCSPISGHKSVSWYQQVLGQGPQFIFQYYEKEERGRGNFPDRFSARQFPNYSSELNVNALLLGDSALYLCASSFETGLYGYTFGSGTRLTVV.